This T cell receptor beta chain was found in a study of blood T cells in healthy people across ages. Study-wide results and caveats: Long-lived and aged donors differed, with more naive CD4+ cells and higher diversity in the long-lived.

Together with a sample-barcoded 5' primer, a J-beta primer mix was included in a second PCR lasting 7 to 11 cycles. TCRdb re-analysed the 5' RACE reads in MiXCR, keeping a single row per CDR3 protein. The profile shows hundreds of thousands of distinct CDR3 sequences, roughly 50% of them singletons. The CDR3 is 16 residues long. Germline-derived CDR1 and CDR2 are SEHNR and FQNEAQ (reference sequence). In its sample, this clonotype was seen once. Its specificity is unknown. The junction shows a germline mismatch at one end, possibly a read error. The sample taken for sequencing was blood. The chain carries TRBV7-9 and TRBJ2-1; D uncertain. The receptor comes from a woman aged 55-75 years in good health. The CDR3 coding sequence is TGTGCCAGCACCGTCGACCCTACCAACCTGTACAATGAGCAGTTCTTT. It yields the protein CASTVDPTNLYNEQFF.